This is a list of T cell receptor beta chains from one sample in a study of control samples from healthy donors and cancer patients. TCRdb's table, derived via immunoSEQ multiplex PCR, lists solely in-frame clones and lacks some. The sample includes about 69,000 clones, roughly nine tenths of them seen just once. Sequenced material: PBMCs. The receptors here all came from a man in his sixties with colorectal cancer. The CDR3 runs from the conserved cysteine through the conserved F or W. D genes are given only for firm matches. Some rows mark clone size as missing; the rest say once, few, many or name a class of expanded clone.

j_call: TRBJ2-3
d_call: TRBD2
clone_size: -
cdr3_length: 18
v_call: TRBV7-2
cdr3_nt: TGTGCCAGCAGCTTAGACCGTCGGCGGCGGGGGGGAGGAGATACGCAGTATTTT
cdr3_aa: CASSLDRRRRGGGDTQYF

j_call: TRBJ1-1
d_call: -
clone_size: -
cdr3_length: 13
v_call: TRBV12-3/TRBV12-4
cdr3_nt: TGTGCCAGCACCCCGACAGTGAACACTGAAGCTTTCTTT
cdr3_aa: CASTPTVNTEAFF

j_call: TRBJ1-1
d_call: -
clone_size: -
cdr3_length: 15
v_call: TRBV3-1/TRBV3-2
cdr3_nt: TGTGCCAGCAGCCAAGATAGCCGGAGGGCCACTGAAGCTTTCTTT
cdr3_aa: CASSQDSRRATEAFF

j_call: TRBJ2-7
d_call: -
clone_size: -
cdr3_length: 15
v_call: TRBV5-1
cdr3_nt: TGCGCCAGCAGCCCGTCGGCAGGGCAACCGTACGAGCAGTACTTC
cdr3_aa: CASSPSAGQPYEQYF

j_call: TRBJ2-5
d_call: TRBD1
clone_size: -
cdr3_length: 14
v_call: TRBV29-1
cdr3_nt: TGCAGCGTTTATCCGGGACAGGGGGCTGAGACCCAGTACTTC
cdr3_aa: CSVYPGQGAETQYF

j_call: TRBJ1-5
d_call: TRBD1
clone_size: -
cdr3_length: 14
v_call: TRBV6-2/TRBV6-3
cdr3_nt: TGTGCCAGCTGTTCGGGACAGGGTGATCAGCCCCAGCATTTT
cdr3_aa: CASCSGQGDQPQHF

j_call: TRBJ2-3
d_call: -
clone_size: -
cdr3_length: 14
v_call: TRBV5-1
cdr3_nt: TGCGCCAGCAGCAGCCACCCTAGCACAGATACGCAGTATTTT
cdr3_aa: CASSSHPSTDTQYF

j_call: TRBJ2-1
d_call: -
clone_size: -
cdr3_length: 10
v_call: TRBV3-1/TRBV3-2
cdr3_nt: TGTGCCAGCGGCCTCTATGAGCAGTTCTTC
cdr3_aa: CASGLYEQFF

j_call: TRBJ2-7
d_call: -
clone_size: -
cdr3_length: 12
v_call: TRBV24-1
cdr3_nt: TGTGCCACCAGTGGGCTCCTGGGGGAGCAGTACTTC
cdr3_aa: CATSGLLGEQYF

j_call: TRBJ1-2
d_call: -
clone_size: -
cdr3_length: 16
v_call: TRBV28
cdr3_nt: TGTGCCAGCAGCCCTATTCCGGGACGGGGAAACTATGGCTACACCTTC
cdr3_aa: CASSPIPGRGNYGYTF

j_call: TRBJ2-2
d_call: TRBD1
clone_size: -
cdr3_length: 14
v_call: TRBV5-4
cdr3_nt: TGTGCCAGCAGCTTGTCAGGGGGCTTAGGGGAGCTGTTTTTT
cdr3_aa: CASSLSGGLGELFF

j_call: TRBJ1-6
d_call: TRBD1
clone_size: once
cdr3_length: 15
v_call: TRBV6-2/TRBV6-3
cdr3_nt: TGTGCCAGCAGTTACCGGGACAGCTTTAATTCACCCCTCCACTTT
cdr3_aa: CASSYRDSFNSPLHF

j_call: TRBJ2-2
d_call: -
clone_size: -
cdr3_length: 15
v_call: TRBV11-2
cdr3_nt: TGTGCCAGCAGCAGCCGGGACGGGAACACCGGGGAGCTGTTTTTT
cdr3_aa: CASSSRDGNTGELFF

j_call: TRBJ2-3
d_call: -
clone_size: few
cdr3_length: 14
v_call: TRBV19
cdr3_nt: TGTGCCAGTAGCATCCGGGGGCGGGAAGATACGCAGTATTTT
cdr3_aa: CASSIRGREDTQYF

j_call: TRBJ1-3
d_call: -
clone_size: -
cdr3_length: 15
v_call: TRBV15
cdr3_nt: TGTGCCACCAGCAGAGATAGGCAGGGCGGAAACACCATATATTTT
cdr3_aa: CATSRDRQGGNTIYF

j_call: TRBJ2-1
d_call: TRBD1
clone_size: -
cdr3_length: 15
v_call: TRBV5-1
cdr3_nt: TGCGCCAGCAGCTTGGTAGGGGGCGTGGGCAATGAGCAGTTCTTC
cdr3_aa: CASSLVGGVGNEQFF

j_call: TRBJ2-5
d_call: -
clone_size: -
cdr3_length: 14
v_call: TRBV27
cdr3_nt: TGTGCCAGCAGGCCCACAGGGTTCCAAGAGACCCAGTACTTC
cdr3_aa: CASRPTGFQETQYF

j_call: TRBJ1-2
d_call: TRBD1
clone_size: -
cdr3_length: 14
v_call: TRBV30
cdr3_nt: TGTGCCTGGGTGTTGACAGGGGGCAACTATGGCTACACCTTC
cdr3_aa: CAWVLTGGNYGYTF

j_call: TRBJ2-1
d_call: TRBD2
clone_size: -
cdr3_length: 17
v_call: TRBV20-1
cdr3_nt: TGCAGTGCTAGTGCCCTAGCGGGGGGGCCGATCCTTCATGAGCAGTTCTTC
cdr3_aa: CSASALAGGPILHEQFF

j_call: TRBJ2-7
d_call: TRBD2
clone_size: -
cdr3_length: 15
v_call: TRBV7-9
cdr3_nt: TGTGCCAGCAGCGGGAGGCTAGCGGGGGCCAACGAGCAGTACTTC
cdr3_aa: CASSGRLAGANEQYF